One and the same sample provided the 21 T cell receptor beta chains below, sequenced in a study of cytomegalovirus exposure and HLA in healthy donors. PCR used 60 Vbeta primers and 13 Jbeta primers. Using immunoSEQ multiplex PCR, the repertoire was profiled, and TCRdb retains in-frame clones only, with some absent. The top ten hold around 5.3% of the sample, which has some 110,000 clones, roughly three quarters seen once. Sequencing was performed on PBMCs. These TCRs come from a male donor in good health and CMV-seronegative.

V is TRBV11-2 and J is TRBJ2-7; tentative D call: TRBD2 (5 bases). The CDR3 covers 15 residues. Germline V gene lookup returns CDR1 SGHAT and CDR2 FQNNGV. V was clipped by 7 bases and J by 2 bases, with 18 bases between them. CDR3 nucleotides: TGTGCCAGCACCACGTTGAGGGAGCTCACCTACGAGCAGTACTTC. Protein sequence: CASTTLRELTYEQYF. The full variable domain, in which reference TRBV11-2 and TRBJ2-7 provide the parts outside the CDR3, is EAGVAQSPRYKIIEKRQSVAFWCNPISGHATLYWYQQILGQGPKLLIQFQNNGVVDDSQLPKDRFSAERLKGVDSTLKIQPAKLEDSAVYLCASTTLRELTYEQYFGPGTRLTVT.

The chain is built from TRBV4-3 and TRBJ2-1, with D unclear. Germline CDR1 is LGHNA and CDR2 is YSLEER. This CDR3 contains 15 residues. The V end lost 1 base, the J end lost 0 bases, and 7 bases lay between the germline ends. The CDR3 DNA sequence: TGCGCCAGCAGCCAAGCAGCTAGCTCCTACAATGAGCAGTTCTTC. Its translation: CASSQAASSYNEQFF.

The chain joins TRBV28 to TRBJ2-3, with no clear D. The V gene's germline CDR1 is MDHEN and CDR2 SYDVKM. This CDR3 is 15 amino acids long. Trimming cost V 0 bases and J 5 bases, with 12 bases left between them. CDR3 nucleotides: TGTGCCAGCAGTTTATGGTACAGCCCCGGAGATACGCAGTATTTT. Translation: CASSLWYSPGDTQYF.

The chain links TRBV6-6 to TRBJ2-7; D call uncertain. The CDR3 has 15 amino acids. CDR1 is MNHNY and CDR2 is SVGAGI in the germline V gene (reference sequence). The V end lost 4 bases, the J end lost 0 bases, and 13 bases lay between the germline ends. CDR3 sequence (DNA): TGTGCCAGCAGTTCACCTAGGATCAACTCCTACGAGCAGTACTTC. The encoded protein is CASSSPRINSYEQYF.

The chain employs TRBV2 and TRBJ2-7, with 7 positions matching TRBD1. This CDR3 is 12 amino acids long. The ends lost 1 base at V and 6 bases at J; junction bases unmatched: 0. Per the germline V gene, CDR1 is SNHLY and CDR2 is FYNNEI. The CDR3 nucleotides are TGTGCCAGCAGTGAAGACAGGGGCGAGCAGTACTTC. Translating gives CASSEDRGEQYF.

This chain uses TRBV5-4 with TRBJ1-4, with TRBD1 matching over 7 bases. The length of the CDR3 is 13 residues. CDR1 is SGHNT, CDR2 YYREEE, per germline (reference sequence). Germline trimming cut 4 bases from V and 8 bases from J; bases unmatched to any gene: 5. The CDR3 nucleotides read TGTGCCAGCAGCCCGACAGGGAGAGAAAAACTGTTTTTT. Its protein is CASSPTGREKLFF.

The chain couples TRBV29-1 to TRBJ2-7; no definite D call. V was shortened by 6 bases and J by 3 bases, with 12 bases between the two germline ends. CDR1 SQVTM and CDR2 ANQGSEA come from the germline V gene. The CDR3 is made up of 12 amino acids. The CDR3 DNA follows: TGCAGCGTCGGAGAGAGGTTCTACGAGCAGTACTTC. Translated, it gives CSVGERFYEQYF.

The chain combines TRBV28 with TRBJ2-1, with 13 positions matching TRBD2. Germline trimming cut 6 bases from V and 5 bases from J; bases unmatched to any gene: 10. This CDR3 comprises 17 residues. The germline V gene has CDR1 MDHEN and CDR2 SYDVKM. CDR3 amino acids: CASSHGTSGIPHNEQFF. The CDR3 nucleotides are TGTGCCAGCAGCCATGGGACTAGCGGGATCCCCCACAATGAGCAGTTCTTC.

The V and J genes are TRBV30 and TRBJ2-1; D gene uncertain. The germline V and J ends were trimmed by 3 bases and 6 bases, with 6 bases remaining between them. The germline V gene encodes CDR1 GTSNPN and CDR2 SVGIG (reference sequence). This CDR3 contains 11 residues. The CDR3 spells CAWSPGNEQFF. DNA of the CDR3: TGTGCCTGGAGCCCCGGCAATGAGCAGTTCTTC.

The rearrangement uses TRBV27 and TRBJ2-7; D perhaps matches TRBD2 (5 bases). The CDR3 runs 14 residues. Germline lookup yields CDR1 MNHEY and CDR2 SMNVEV (reference sequence). Trimming took 3 bases from V and 6 from J, leaving 15 bases between them. The CDR3 DNA follows: TGTGCCAGCAGTTTCCGGGATTACTTAGGCGAGCAGTACTTC. As protein: CASSFRDYLGEQYF.

The chain carries TRBV5-1 and TRBJ2-3, with D possibly matching TRBD1 (5 bases). The CDR3 totals 16 residues. Per the germline V gene, CDR1 is SGHRS and CDR2 is YFSETQ. Trimming left V 4 bases short and J 5 bases short, with 20 bases between. The CDR3 DNA sequence: TGCGCCAGCAGCCCCTGGGGCGCGCCACTGGGAGATACGCAGTATTTT. Translating it yields CASSPWGAPLGDTQYF.

This clone was counted a single time. The rearrangement uses TRBV7-6 and TRBJ2-6; a possible D gene is TRBD1 (5 bases). The germline CDR1 and CDR2 sequences are SGHVS and FNYEAQ. This CDR3 spans 15 amino acids. V lost 3 bases, J lost 4 bases, and 10 bases lay in between. Here the CDR3 reads CASSFPGIGANVLTF. The CDR3 nucleotides are TGTGCCAGCAGCTTTCCAGGGATCGGGGCCAACGTCCTGACTTTC.

This clone was seen a few times. This chain uses TRBV11-2 with TRBJ2-1; D perhaps matches TRBD2 (6 bases). CDR3 size: 17 residues. The germline CDR1 and CDR2 sequences are SGHAT and FQNNGV. The germline V and J ends were trimmed by 5 bases and 7 bases, with 24 bases remaining between them. The CDR3 DNA follows: TGTGCCAGCAGCCCCCAGCTTGGCGGGATCCCCTGGAATGAGCAGTTCTTC. This encodes CASSPQLGGIPWNEQFF.

This rearrangement joins TRBV27 to TRBJ2-1; the D gene is possibly TRBD1 (6 bases). Trimming cost V 2 bases and J 3 bases, with 17 bases left between them. This CDR3 region has 17 residues. Per the germline V gene, CDR1 is MNHEY and CDR2 is SMNVEV (reference sequence). The CDR3 nucleotides are TGTGCCAGCAGTTTAATTCCCCGATCGGGACACTACAATGAGCAGTTCTTC. Amino acid sequence: CASSLIPRSGHYNEQFF.

The chain joins TRBV2 to TRBJ2-1, with TRBD1 matching over 9 bases. This CDR3 is built from 16 residues. In germline, CDR1 is SNHLY, CDR2 FYNNEI. V shed 8 bases, J shed 2 bases, and the junction held 10 bases outside the gene matches. The DNA of the CDR3 is TGTGCCAGCGTCAGATACCGGGACAGGGCCTACAATGAGCAGTTCTTC. It translates to CASVRYRDRAYNEQFF.

The chain links TRBV7-9 to TRBJ1-2; maybe TRBD1 (5 bases). The germline gives CDR1 SEHNR, CDR2 FQNEAQ (reference sequence). V was cut by 1 base and J by 8 bases, with 20 bases left in between. CDR3 length: 16 residues. The CDR3 sequence: CASSLVGRPGRYGYTF. In nucleotides, the CDR3 is TGTGCCAGCAGCTTAGTAGGTCGCCCAGGGCGCTACGGCTACACCTTC.

CDR3 DNA sequence: TGTGCCAGCAGAGTTAGTTCTAACTATGGCTACACCTTC. Amino acid sequence: CASRVSSNYGYTF. The rearrangement links TRBV25-1 to TRBJ1-2, with D unresolved. The germline V gene has CDR1 MGHDK and CDR2 SYGVNS. The CDR3 extends over 13 amino acids. V shed 6 bases and J shed 0 bases, with 8 bases lying between them.

The rearrangement joins TRBV7-9 to TRBJ2-1; 9 bases are a match to TRBD2. The CDR3 is 16 amino acids. CDR1 and CDR2 (germline): SEHNR, FQNEAQ (reference sequence). CDR3 DNA sequence: TGTTCCCGACGATCTAGCGGGAAGAGCTCCTACAATGAGCAGTTCTTC. This gives the protein CSRRSSGKSSYNEQFF.

V and J are TRBV5-5 and TRBJ2-1, with 7 bases fitting TRBD1. The V segment lost 6 bases and the J segment 5 bases; nucleotides outside the gene matches: 11. The CDR3 has 15 residues. Germline CDR1 is SGHKS and CDR2 is YYEKEE (reference sequence). CDR3 protein: CASTLQPGQDNEQFF. The DNA of the CDR3 is TGTGCCAGCACCCTTCAGCCAGGACAGGACAATGAGCAGTTCTTC.

The chain joins TRBV28 to TRBJ2-1; 12 bases fit TRBD2. Germline V lookup: CDR1 MDHEN, CDR2 SYDVKM. The trim removed 5 bases at V and 9 bases at J, leaving 8 bases unmatched. This CDR3 is built from 15 residues. The CDR3 loop is CASSPRLAGEGEQFF. Written as DNA, the CDR3 is TGTGCCAGCAGTCCCCGACTAGCGGGAGAAGGTGAGCAGTTCTTC.

In this sample, this clone turned up once. V is TRBV9 and J is TRBJ1-3; TRBD1 might be the D (5 bases). The CDR3 is 15 residues long. V shed 5 bases and J shed 0 bases, with 12 bases lying between them. In germline, CDR1 is SGDLS, CDR2 YYNGEE. In DNA form, the CDR3 reads TGTGCCAGCAGTCCGGGGGAGGCCTCTGGAAACACCATATATTTT. It encodes CASSPGEASGNTIYF. Full variable domain (remainder filled in from reference TRBV9 and TRBJ1-3): DSGVTQTPKHLITATGQRVTLRCSPRSGDLSVYWYQQSLDQGLQFLIQYYNGEERAKGNILERFSAQQFPDLHSELNLSSLELGDSALYFCASSPGEASGNTIYFGEGSWLTVV.